This TCR beta chain appears in the sequencing data of a study of cytomegalovirus exposure and HLA in healthy donors. The PCR was carried out with 60 Vbeta primers and 13 Jbeta primers. Assay: immunoSEQ multiplex PCR; the TCRdb copy retains only in-frame clones and omits some. This table holds some 67,000 clones, over 70% found once. The V gene's germline CDR1 is SGHRS and CDR2 YFSETQ. V gave up 3 bases and J gave up 0 bases, with 12 bases separating them. The CDR3 is 15 residues long. The sequence was obtained from a man aged 60 to 69 in good health and CMV-seropositive. The chain carries TRBV5-1 and TRBJ1-1; D may be TRBD1 (5 bases). The sample taken for sequencing was PBMCs. The CDR3 region is CASSSIQDMNTEAFF. The CDR3 region has the DNA TGCGCCAGCAGCTCGATACAGGATATGAACACTGAAGCTTTCTTT.